The 22 T cell receptor beta chains listed next were all sequenced from one sample in a study of graft-versus-host responses after intestinal transplantation (dated by TCRdb to the early 2020s). The time point label for this specimen denotes: cells obtained before transplantation from donor or recipient. Their antigen targets remain unknown. The library relied on the immunoSEQ multiplex PCR assay. Drawn from immuneACCESS, this table holds only the in-frame rearrangements with V and J called that TCRdb kept. Clones are partly lost; checked studies trace under half to an unresolved V gene and leave the rest unexplained. A total of 90,000 to 120,000 clones appear in this sample, 80% to 90% of them only once. Of the sample, less than 0.85% is held by the ten largest clones. Sequenced material: unstimulated CD4+ T cells sorted from spleen or lymph node cells, taken before transplant. The receptors shown here come from a human donor who was the organ donor for an intestinal transplant.

The chain employs TRBV7-2 and TRBJ2-1; TRBD2 matches at 8 bases. This CDR3 region has 13 residues. CDR1 SGHTA and CDR2 FQGNSA come from the germline V gene. The junction had 4 bases not matched to a gene; V was cut back by 3 bases and J by 9 bases. CDR3: CASSFGTRGEQFF. CDR3 nucleotide sequence: TGTGCCAGCAGCTTCGGGACTAGAGGTGAGCAGTTCTTC.

The chain links TRBV7-2 to TRBJ1-5, with D unclear. Germline V gene sequence: CDR1 SGHTA, CDR2 FQGNSA. With 6 bases removed from V and 0 bases from J, the gap between germline ends came to 12 bases. The CDR3 loop spans 15 amino acids. The CDR3: CASRLNTDSNQPQHF. Here the CDR3 DNA reads TGTGCCAGCAGGCTCAACACAGATAGCAATCAGCCCCAGCATTTT.

The chain employs TRBV5-4 and TRBJ1-6, with D tentatively TRBD1 (5 bases). The V gene's germline CDR1 is SGHNT and CDR2 YYREEE (reference sequence). This CDR3 has 16 residues. Trimming stripped 5 bases from V and 4 bases from J, with 16 bases between. The CDR3 nucleotides are TGTGCCAGCAGTCCGAGGGACCGAGGGTATAATTCACCCCTCCACTTT. This gives the protein CASSPRDRGYNSPLHF. Based on the CDR3 plus reference TRBV5-4 and TRBJ1-6, the full variable domain is ETGVTQSPTHLIKTRGQQVTLRCSSQSGHNTVSWYQQALGQGPQFIFQYYREEENGRGNFPPRFSGLQFPNYSSELNVNALELDDSALYLCASSPRDRGYNSPLHFGNGTRLTVT.

J is TRBJ2-7 and V is TRBV5-6, with 11 bases fitting TRBD2. V shed 4 bases, J shed 4 bases, and the junction held 7 bases outside the gene matches. Germline CDR1 SGHDT, CDR2 YYEEEE. The CDR3 totals 15 residues. CDR3 nucleotides: TGTGCCAGCAGCCAAGTTCTAGCGGGAGGATACGAGCAGTACTTC. It yields the protein CASSQVLAGGYEQYF.

This chain uses TRBV7-6 with TRBJ2-3; D remains unclear. The CDR3 length is 16 residues. In germline, CDR1 is SGHVS, CDR2 FNYEAQ. V was trimmed by 2 bases and J by 3 bases, leaving 15 bases between them. CDR3 in DNA: TGTGCCAGCAGCTTACAGGAACGGTTGGTGACAGATACGCAGTATTTT. This codes for CASSLQERLVTDTQYF. The entire variable domain, with the rest obtained from reference TRBV7-6 and TRBJ2-3, is as follows: GAGVSQSPRYKVTKRGQDVALRCDPISGHVSLYWYRQALGQGPEFLTYFNYEAQQDKSGLPNDRFSAERPEGSISTLTIQRTEQRDSAMYRCASSLQERLVTDTQYFGPGTRLTVL.

J is TRBJ1-3 and V is TRBV29-1, with TRBD1 matching over 7 bases. The length of the CDR3 is 13 residues. Germline CDR1 and CDR2: SQVTM and ANQGSEA. With V trimmed by 4 bases and J by 0 bases, 0 bases remained unmatched. The CDR3 DNA follows: TGCAGCGTTGGGGACAGCTCTGGAAACACCATATATTTT. This sequence encodes CSVGDSSGNTIYF.

CDR3: CASSSQQGIEQYF. For the CDR3, the DNA is TGTGCCAGCAGCTCACAACAGGGTATCGAGCAGTACTTC. This chain joins TRBV11-2 and TRBJ2-7, with D maybe TRBD1 (6 bases). V lost 4 bases and J lost 6, with 13 bases in between. CDR3 length: 13 residues. CDR1 and CDR2 from the germline V gene are SGHAT and FQNNGV.

The chain is built from TRBV5-1 and TRBJ2-7; D could derive from TRBD1 or TRBD2 (5 bases each). This CDR3 contains 14 residues. The V end lost 3 bases, the J end lost 6 bases, and 16 bases lay between the germline ends. Germline V lookup: CDR1 SGHRS, CDR2 YFSETQ. The CDR3 reads CASSSLRDAGEQYF. The DNA of the CDR3 is TGCGCCAGCAGCTCCTTAAGGGACGCGGGCGAGCAGTACTTC. Complete variable domain (other parts from reference TRBV5-1 and TRBJ2-7): KAGVTQTPRYLIKTRGQQVTLSCSPISGHRSVSWYQQTPGQGLQFLFEYFSETQRNKGNFPGRFSGRQFSNSRSEMNVSTLELGDSALYLCASSSLRDAGEQYFGPGTRLTVT.

The V call is TRBV5-1, the J call TRBJ2-7; tentative D call: TRBD2 (5 bases). Germline V CDR1 and CDR2: SGHRS, YFSETQ. The CDR3 has 15 residues. V was cut by 0 bases and J by 5 bases, with 15 bases left in between. CDR3 bases: TGCGCCAGCAGCTTGGAAGGAGCGAGGGTCCACGAGCAGTACTTC. It encodes CASSLEGARVHEQYF.

The rearrangement links TRBV9 to TRBJ2-1; 10 bases align to TRBD2. The J segment lost 7 bases and the V segment lost 6 bases, leaving 13 bases of the junction unmatched. This CDR3 spans 16 amino acids. Per germline, CDR1 SGDLS and CDR2 YYNGEE. CDR3: CASNKFSGRSENEQFF. The CDR3 DNA reads TGTGCCAGCAACAAATTTAGCGGGAGGTCGGAGAATGAGCAGTTCTTC.

The sample holds a few counts of this clone. The chain recombines TRBV5-1 with TRBJ2-5, with 9 bases fitting TRBD2. J gave up 1 base and V 4 bases, and 11 bases lay outside the gene matches. In germline, CDR1 is SGHRS, CDR2 YFSETQ. There are 17 residues in the CDR3. In nucleotides, the CDR3 is TGCGCCAGCAGCCTTGGTGGGCGGGGGGGCCTCCAAGAGACCCAGTACTTC. Amino acid sequence: CASSLGGRGGLQETQYF.

The rearrangement links TRBV18 to TRBJ2-7; 16 positions agree with TRBD2. The CDR3 runs to 17 residues. V was pared by 3 bases and J by 4 bases, with 6 bases of the junction left unmatched. In germline, CDR1 is KGHSH, CDR2 LQKENI. The CDR3 DNA reads as TGTGCCAGCTCACCCCCGGGACTAGCGGGGGGGCCGTACGAGCAGTACTTC. As protein: CASSPPGLAGGPYEQYF.

This clone was detected only once. The chain couples TRBV4-1 to TRBJ1-6; the match to TRBD1 covers 7 bases. After removal of 6 bases from V and 8 bases from J, the junction contained 13 bases not matched to a gene. The CDR3 is 16 amino acids. The germline V gene encodes CDR1 MGHRA and CDR2 YSYEKL. The CDR3 loop is CASSNDLRQGDSPLHF. The CDR3 DNA reads as TGCGCCAGCAGTAACGACCTCCGACAGGGAGATTCACCCCTCCACTTT.

This chain joins TRBV18 and TRBJ2-7; 10 nucleotides agree with TRBD2. CDR3 length: 14 amino acids. Losses at the gene ends were 3 bases for V and 6 bases for J; bases not matched to a gene: 5. CDR1 and CDR2 (germline): KGHSH, LQKENI. CDR3 region: CASSPSSGRGEQYF. CDR3 sequence (DNA): TGTGCCAGCTCACCCTCTAGCGGGAGAGGCGAGCAGTACTTC.

This rearrangement joins TRBV6-1 to TRBJ1-5; tentatively, D is TRBD1 (5 bases). Looked up from germline, CDR1 is MNHNS and CDR2 is SASEGT. CDR3 length: 15 amino acids. Trimming pared 8 bases from V and 9 bases from J, leaving 23 bases between. CDR3 sequence: CASLRERGALGPQHF. In DNA form, the CDR3 reads TGTGCCAGCCTGAGGGAGAGGGGAGCATTGGGGCCCCAGCATTTT.

The V gene is TRBV12-5, the J gene TRBJ2-1; TRBD2 matches 9 bases. Germline CDR1 LGHNT, CDR2 FRNRAP. There are 15 residues in the CDR3. J gave up 3 bases and V 5 bases, and 5 bases lay outside the gene matches. Written as DNA, the CDR3 is TGTGCTAGTGGTGTCGTAGCGGGGGACTACAATGAGCAGTTCTTC. It specifies CASGVVAGDYNEQFF.

The rearrangement links TRBV9 to TRBJ2-1; possible D gene TRBD1, 7 bases. Germline V gives CDR1 SGDLS, CDR2 YYNGEE. This CDR3 comprises 18 residues. V lost 6 bases, J lost 7 bases, and 29 bases lay in between. The CDR3 nucleotides are TGTGCCAGCACCCCCCGCCAGGGGGGACCCCTGGGGGTGAATGAGCAGTTCTTC. This encodes CASTPRQGGPLGVNEQFF.

The rearrangement uses TRBV27 and TRBJ1-5, with TRBD1 as a possible D gene (6 bases). CDR3 length equals 15 residues. Trimming removed 2 bases from V and 2 bases from J, with 10 bases in between. The germline V gene has CDR1 MNHEY and CDR2 SMNVEV (reference sequence). CDR3 residues: CASSLTGYGNQPQHF. CDR3 sequence (DNA): TGTGCCAGCAGTTTAACAGGGTACGGCAATCAGCCCCAGCATTTT.

In its sample, this clone was seen a few times. This rearrangement joins TRBV5-1 to TRBJ2-7; 11 positions match TRBD1. CDR1 and CDR2 (germline): SGHRS, YFSETQ. V lost 1 base to trimming and J lost 4 bases; unmatched junction nucleotides: 4. The CDR3 runs to 15 residues. This CDR3 reads CASSLSGQGGYEQYF. CDR3 nucleotide sequence: TGCGCCAGCAGCTTGTCGGGACAGGGGGGATACGAGCAGTACTTC.

The genes are TRBV29-1 and TRBJ2-1; 14 positions agree with TRBD2. Germline CDR1 and CDR2: SQVTM and ANQGSEA. This CDR3 region has 15 residues. Unmatched junction bases numbered 6, after V lost 8 bases and J lost 3 bases. CDR3 loop: CSTRTSGRNYNEQFF. The CDR3, as DNA: TGCAGCACCCGGACTAGCGGGAGGAACTACAATGAGCAGTTCTTC.

The chain carries TRBV7-3 and TRBJ2-7; D call uncertain. Trimming took 5 bases from V and 4 from J, leaving 15 bases between them. The CDR3 length is 14 residues. Germline assignment: CDR1 SGHTA and CDR2 FQGTGA. The CDR3 region is CASSPLKGPYEQYF. For the CDR3, the DNA is TGTGCCAGCAGCCCCCTGAAGGGCCCGTACGAGCAGTACTTC. Based on the CDR3 plus reference TRBV7-3 and TRBJ2-7, the full variable domain is GAGVSQTPSNKVTEKGKYVELRCDPISGHTALYWYRQSLGQGPEFLIYFQGTGAADDSGLPNDRFFAVRPEGSVSTLKIQRTERGDSAVYLCASSPLKGPYEQYFGPGTRLTVT.

This chain uses TRBV7-9 with TRBJ2-2; D gene uncertain. This CDR3 is built from 15 residues. Trimming shortened V by 5 bases and J by 1 base, and 11 bases separated the two germline ends. The germline CDR1 and CDR2 sequences are SEHNR and FQNEAQ (reference sequence). In DNA, the CDR3 is TGTGCCAGCAGCAACCGCCGCGGGAACACCGGGGAGCTGTTTTTT. Its translation is CASSNRRGNTGELFF.